This TCR beta chain was captured by sequencing in a study of shared clonotypes between healthy human individuals. This clone occurred once. No antigen is known for it. Sequence at one end of the junction differs from germline and may be a read error. Original processing methods: Junction-only sequences without quality scores came from ImmunoSEQ, so filtering differed. The method was immunoSEQ multiplex PCR; TCRdb's version includes in-frame clones alone and lacks a portion of them. D and trimming come from the DNA, and the V and J calls and clone size come from that table. This sample yields a few million clones, of which around nine tenths are seen a single time; 0.14% belongs to the top ten. There were no recent acute infections or vaccinations among the donors, who were healthy HIV-negative adults. Notes on the study in general: Clonotype sharing levels among donors were expected to vary with sequencing depth. Across subsets, estimated richness was generally greater for naive than for memory populations.

Germline CDR1 is SSHAT and CDR2 is FNYEAQ (reference sequence). The CDR3 extends over 13 amino acids. The chain uses TRBV7-7 and TRBJ2-7; D is perhaps TRBD1 (6 bases). What was sequenced was naive CD4+ T cells sorted from blood. Subset of the sample: CD45RA+ positively selected. The source is a man between 18 and 29 years old in good health. This CDR3 reads CASSLYRAGEQYF. CDR3 bases: TGTGCTAGCAGCCTTTACAGGGCCGGCGAGCAGTACTTC.